The 5 T cell receptor beta chains listed next were all sequenced from one sample in a study of blood T cell repertoires in COVID-19. Only in-frame clones appear in the TCRdb table, and some are missing; sequencing was by immunoSEQ multiplex PCR. Of some 150,000 clones in the sample, just under 85% were seen once. Sequenced material: PBMCs or T cells enriched from blood (not recorded which). All receptors come from a woman in her forties who had recovered from COVID-19.

This clone was picked up one time. The chain uses TRBV7-9 and TRBJ2-5; tentative D call: TRBD2 (6 bases). The CDR3 runs 17 residues. Germline values: CDR1 SEHNR, CDR2 FQNEAQ (reference sequence). V was pared by 7 bases and J by 5 bases, with 26 bases between. In DNA form, the CDR3 reads TGTGCCAGCACCCTCGGGACGGGGGTGCACCAGGGTGAGACCCAGTACTTC. It encodes CASTLGTGVHQGETQYF.

The V call is TRBV5-1, the J call TRBJ2-2; the D is unclear. The germline gives CDR1 SGHRS, CDR2 YFSETQ. This CDR3 has 14 residues. Trimming cost V 0 bases and J 1 base, with 4 bases left between them. In nucleotides, the CDR3 is TGCGCCAGCAGCTTGGCTAAGAACACCGGGGAGCTGTTTTTT. Protein product: CASSLAKNTGELFF.

The chain combines TRBV7-9 with TRBJ2-7, with 8 bases fitting TRBD2. V trimming: 6 bases; J trimming: 2 bases; junction bases outside the gene matches: 9. The CDR3 totals 15 residues. Germline lookup yields CDR1 SEHNR and CDR2 FQNEAQ (reference sequence). The CDR3, as DNA: TGTGCCAGCAGTACCCCAGCGGGGGTCCCCTACGAGCAGTACTTC. As protein: CASSTPAGVPYEQYF.

The chain carries TRBV28 and TRBJ1-5; 7 bases agree with TRBD1. From germline, CDR1 is MDHEN and CDR2 SYDVKM. The CDR3 consists of 16 residues. Unmatched junction bases numbered 7, after V lost 2 bases and J lost 3 bases. CDR3 bases: TGTGCCAGCAGTTTACCCTCAGGGACAGACAATCAGCCCCAGCATTTT. Translation gives CASSLPSGTDNQPQHF.

This rearrangement joins TRBV5-1 to TRBJ1-1, with D possibly matching TRBD1 (5 bases). This CDR3 spans 16 amino acids. The V gene lost 0 bases and the J gene lost 5 bases, with 17 bases spanning the gap. Germline-derived CDR1 and CDR2 are SGHRS and YFSETQ. The CDR3 sequence: CASSLAGLGRRTEAFF. Written as DNA, the CDR3 is TGCGCCAGCAGCTTGGCCGGTTTGGGGCGGCGGACTGAAGCTTTCTTT.